The 27 T cell receptor beta chains reported below all come from one sample, sequenced in a study of OX40 agonist ivuxolimab in advanced cancers. The data were produced by immunoSEQ multiplex PCR, yet TCRdb's version contains in-frame clones alone and is incomplete. The table lists roughly 56,000 clones, roughly 80% of them singletons. The sequencing here drew on CD4+ or CD8+ T cells sorted from blood, taken in a trial of the OX40 agonist ivuxolimab. Receptor source: an adult with an advanced solid tumor such as melanoma, head and neck, liver or kidney cancer.

This rearrangement joins TRBV6-5 to TRBJ2-2; TRBD2 is a possible D gene (7 bases). The CDR3 has 15 residues. Germline V gene lookup returns CDR1 MNHEY and CDR2 SVGAGI. The V end was cut by 0 bases, the J end by 6 bases, with 11 bases between. The CDR3 protein is CASSYSRGGSGELFF. The CDR3 DNA reads TGTGCCAGCAGTTACTCGAGGGGGGGGTCCGGGGAGCTGTTTTTT.

This clone was seen a single time. V gene TRBV18 combines with J gene TRBJ1-5; maybe TRBD1 (6 bases). V gave up 4 bases and J gave up 6 bases, with 13 bases separating them. The CDR3 totals 14 residues. Per the germline V gene, CDR1 is KGHSH and CDR2 is LQKENI. CDR3 residues: CASSQDREGQPQHF. DNA for the CDR3: TGTGCCAGCTCACAGGACAGAGAGGGTCAGCCCCAGCATTTT.

The rearrangement links TRBV5-1 to TRBJ1-5; D may be TRBD1 (5 bases). V lost 0 bases and J lost 7, with 14 bases in between. The CDR3 extends over 15 amino acids. CDR1 SGHRS and CDR2 YFSETQ come from the germline V gene. CDR3: CASSLGEGNGQPQHF. The CDR3 DNA is TGCGCCAGCAGCTTGGGTGAGGGGAATGGACAGCCCCAGCATTTT.

The rearrangement links TRBV6-1 to TRBJ1-4; D remains unclear. Germline lookup yields CDR1 MNHNS and CDR2 SASEGT. The ends were cut back, 2 bases at V and 7 bases at J, with 11 bases in the middle. This CDR3 is 14 amino acids long. The CDR3, as DNA: TGTGCCAGCAGTGAAATGGTCTCAGCTGAAAAACTGTTTTTT. Translated: CASSEMVSAEKLFF.

The genes are TRBV7-2 and TRBJ2-5; TRBD1 agrees at 7 bases. CDR1 is SGHTA and CDR2 is FQGNSA in the germline V gene. Trimming removed 5 bases from V and 2 bases from J; junction bases left unmatched: 8. This CDR3 has 15 residues. The CDR3 loop is CASSPRQGPQETQYF. For the CDR3, the DNA is TGTGCCAGCAGCCCTCGACAGGGTCCTCAAGAGACCCAGTACTTC.

This chain joins TRBV30 and TRBJ2-2; D gene ambiguous. V was clipped by 0 bases and J by 3 bases, with 8 bases between them. This CDR3 has 14 amino acids. Germline CDR1 reads GTSNPN; CDR2 reads SVGIG (reference sequence). The CDR3 is CAWSVFSYTGELFF. The CDR3 DNA reads as TGTGCCTGGAGTGTTTTTAGCTACACCGGGGAGCTGTTTTTT.

The V call is TRBV28, the J call TRBJ2-7, with TRBD1 matching over 12 bases. The CDR3 is 14 residues long. V was pared by 6 bases and J by 7 bases, with 7 bases of the junction left unmatched. Germline values: CDR1 MDHEN, CDR2 SYDVKM. This chain's CDR3 is CASRLGQGAREQYF. For the CDR3, the DNA is TGTGCCAGCAGATTGGGACAGGGGGCGCGAGAGCAGTACTTC.

The chain recombines TRBV18 with TRBJ2-7; possible D gene TRBD2, 6 bases. Germline CDR1 KGHSH, CDR2 LQKENI. Between the trimmed V and J ends, which lost 2 bases and 4 bases, there was a span of 6 bases. CDR3 length equals 12 residues. CDR3 sequence: CASSPAGYEQYF. CDR3 coding DNA: TGTGCCAGCTCACCAGCGGGGTACGAGCAGTACTTC.

This clone showed up just once. A read error may produce the germline difference seen at one junction end. This chain connects TRBV14 to TRBJ2-2; 8 bases are a match to TRBD2. The germline V gene encodes CDR1 SGHDN and CDR2 FVKESK. This CDR3 region has 13 residues. The CDR3: CASSPVGAGGLFF. In nucleotides, the CDR3 is TGTGCCAGCAGCCCAGTCGGGGCGGGGGGGCTGTTTTTT. The full variable domain, completed using reference TRBV14 and TRBJ2-2, is EAGVTQFPSHSVIEKGQTVTLRCDPISGHDNLYWYRRVMGKEIKFLLHFVKESKQDESGMPNNRFLAERTGGTYSTLKVQPAELEDSGVYFCASSPVGAGGLFFGEGSRLTVL.

This chain connects TRBV5-1 to TRBJ2-2; D not resolved. This CDR3 spans 15 amino acids. The V gene lost 7 bases and the J gene lost 0 bases, with 13 bases spanning the gap. Germline CDR1 is SGHRS and CDR2 is YFSETQ. CDR3 region: CASSLDGTNTGELFF. The DNA of the CDR3 is TGCGCCAGCTCTTTGGACGGAACGAACACCGGGGAGCTGTTTTTT.

V and J are TRBV6-5 and TRBJ2-7; TRBD1 aligns across 7 bases. Germline trimming cut 1 base from V and 3 bases from J; bases unmatched to any gene: 6. The CDR3 covers 15 residues. CDR1 is MNHEY, CDR2 SVGAGI, per germline. The CDR3, as DNA: TGTGCCAGCAGTTACTTAGTTCAGGGGGTCTACGAGCAGTACTTC. This codes for CASSYLVQGVYEQYF.

The chain is built from TRBV6-6 and TRBJ2-7; D remains ambiguous. The germline V gene has CDR1 MNHNY and CDR2 SVGAGI (reference sequence). V was clipped by 2 bases and J by 1 base, with 12 bases between them. This CDR3 has 15 residues. CDR3: CASSYPGQGSYEQYF. The CDR3 bases are TGTGCCAGCAGTTACCCGGGTCAAGGATCCTACGAGCAGTACTTC.

The V and J genes are TRBV15 and TRBJ2-7, with TRBD1 matching 8 bases. The CDR3 length is 13 residues. V lost 5 bases, J lost 2 bases, and 2 bases stayed unmatched. The V gene's germline CDR1 is LNHNV and CDR2 YYDKDF (reference sequence). DNA of the CDR3: TGTGCCACCAGCGGGGGACAGGCCTACGAGCAGTACTTC. Its protein product is CATSGGQAYEQYF.

The gene calls are TRBV2 and TRBJ2-7; D unclear. V was cut by 6 bases and J by 0 bases, with 12 bases left in between. Germline V gene sequence: CDR1 SNHLY, CDR2 FYNNEI. The CDR3 runs 14 residues. The CDR3 sequence is CASSKDRRSYEQYF. In DNA, the CDR3 is TGTGCCAGCAGCAAGGACCGACGCTCCTACGAGCAGTACTTC.

This chain connects TRBV2 to TRBJ2-2; D unclear. The V gene's germline CDR1 is SNHLY and CDR2 FYNNEI. This CDR3 spans 14 amino acids. Deletions cut 4 bases from V and 3 bases from J, with 9 bases between. CDR3 in DNA: TGTGCCAGCAGTGGGACGGACCACACCGGGGAGCTGTTTTTT. Residues: CASSGTDHTGELFF.

The chain couples TRBV15 to TRBJ1-3; D gene unclear. V lost 0 bases to trimming and J lost 4 bases, with 10 bases between them. The length of the CDR3 is 15 residues. The V gene's germline CDR1 is LNHNV and CDR2 YYDKDF (reference sequence). The CDR3 bases are TGTGCCACCAGCAGAGATGCCGGTTCCGGAAACACCATATATTTT. Protein sequence: CATSRDAGSGNTIYF. The entire variable domain, with the rest obtained from reference TRBV15 and TRBJ1-3, is as follows: DAMVIQNPRYQVTQFGKPVTLSCSQTLNHNVMYWYQQKSSQAPKLLFHYYDKDFNNEADTPDNFQSRRPNTSFCFLDIRSPGLGDTAMYLCATSRDAGSGNTIYFGEGSWLTVV.

V and J are TRBV6-5 and TRBJ2-7; 7 bases are shared with TRBD1. The germline CDR1 and CDR2 sequences are MNHEY and SVGAGI. This CDR3 spans 14 amino acids. The junction had 9 bases not matched to a gene; V was cut back by 7 bases and J by 3 bases. Written as DNA, the CDR3 is TGTGCCAGCACCTCCGGGACAGTGAACTACGAGCAGTACTTC. Protein product: CASTSGTVNYEQYF.

V usage is TRBV5-6 and J usage is TRBJ2-3; a possible D gene is TRBD1 (6 bases). V was trimmed by 4 bases and J by 2 bases, leaving 23 bases between them. The CDR3 contains 18 residues. CDR1 is SGHDT and CDR2 is YYEEEE in the germline V gene. CDR3 in amino acids: CASSPISRGRGTTDTQYF. The CDR3 DNA is TGTGCCAGCAGCCCGATATCAAGGGGCAGGGGTACCACAGATACGCAGTATTTT.

In this sample, this clone turned up once. The chain joins TRBV18 to TRBJ2-2; D ambiguous. The CDR3 extends over 14 amino acids. The V gene's germline CDR1 is KGHSH and CDR2 LQKENI. With 4 bases removed from V and 4 bases from J, the gap between germline ends came to 10 bases. CDR3 sequence reads: CASSLTETTGELFF. CDR3 coding DNA: TGTGCCAGCTCACTAACAGAGACCACCGGGGAGCTGTTTTTT.

This clone turned up a few times. The rearrangement links TRBV11-3 to TRBJ1-2; a possible D gene is TRBD1 (6 bases). Trimming stripped 7 bases from V and 5 bases from J, with 14 bases between. The CDR3 loop spans 13 amino acids. The germline V gene has CDR1 SGHNT and CDR2 YENEEA. The CDR3 DNA reads as TGTGCCAGCAATAGAACAGGGTATTATGGCTACACCTTC. This sequence encodes CASNRTGYYGYTF.

The chain recombines TRBV28 with TRBJ2-1; D gene unclear. Between the trimmed V and J ends, which lost 2 bases and 10 bases, there was a span of 9 bases. CDR3 length: 12 amino acids. Germline CDR1 and CDR2: MDHEN and SYDVKM. The CDR3 spells CASSLDAREQFF. In DNA form, the CDR3 reads TGTGCCAGCAGTTTAGATGCCAGAGAGCAGTTCTTC.

The genes are TRBV28 and TRBJ1-6; the D is unclear. The V gene lost 5 bases and the J gene lost 5 bases, with 10 bases spanning the gap. The germline V gene encodes CDR1 MDHEN and CDR2 SYDVKM. CDR3 length: 14 amino acids. The CDR3 sequence: CASSLVRNNSPLHF. The CDR3 region has the DNA TGTGCCAGCAGTCTGGTCCGGAATAATTCACCCCTCCACTTT.

V and J are TRBV18 and TRBJ2-2; D is unresolved. Trimming took 3 bases from V and 1 from J, leaving 9 bases between them. This CDR3 comprises 15 residues. Per the germline V gene, CDR1 is KGHSH and CDR2 is LQKENI. The CDR3 sequence is CASSPITENTGELFF. The DNA for the CDR3 is TGTGCCAGCTCACCCATCACAGAGAACACCGGGGAGCTGTTTTTT.

The rearrangement joins TRBV19 to TRBJ2-4, with 11 bases identical to TRBD2. Trimming removed 6 bases from V and 0 bases from J; junction bases left unmatched: 4. This CDR3 has 16 amino acids. The germline CDR1 and CDR2 sequences are LNHDA and SQIVND (reference sequence). This CDR3 is CASSSTSGVAKNIQYF. CDR3 DNA sequence: TGTGCCAGTAGCTCGACTAGCGGGGTAGCCAAAAACATTCAGTACTTC.

The gene calls are TRBV5-1 and TRBJ2-2, with D unresolved. Germline V CDR1 and CDR2: SGHRS, YFSETQ. The CDR3 runs to 15 residues. V shed 6 bases and J shed 1 base, with 13 bases lying between them. In nucleotides, the CDR3 is TGCGCCAGCAAGATGAAACTTCTGAACACCGGGGAGCTGTTTTTT. Amino acids: CASKMKLLNTGELFF.

The rearrangement joins TRBV11-2 to TRBJ2-7, with 8 positions matching TRBD2. CDR3 length: 19 residues. Germline values: CDR1 SGHAT, CDR2 FQNNGV. The V and J ends lost 5 bases and 1 base, in that order; junction bases with no gene match: 19. The chain's CDR3 is CASSQLKAGASTLSYEQYF. In DNA form, the CDR3 reads TGTGCCAGCAGCCAATTAAAAGCGGGGGCCTCCACACTTTCCTACGAGCAGTACTTC.

The chain joins TRBV11-3 to TRBJ2-6, with 7 bases that match TRBD2. The CDR3 contains 16 residues. Germline V gene lookup returns CDR1 SGHNT and CDR2 YENEEA. After removal of 5 bases from V and 4 bases from J, the junction contained 8 bases not matched to a gene. DNA of the CDR3: TGTGCCAGCAGCCTCGGGGGGACGGGAGGGGCCAACGTCCTGACTTTC. This encodes CASSLGGTGGANVLTF.